The sample holds many counts of the clone carrying this T cell receptor (beta chain). This sample stems from a study of molecular identifiers for immune sequencing clone quantification. The CDR3 extends over 15 amino acids. V shed 5 bases and J 4 bases; nucleotides not matched to a gene: 7. The germline V gene has CDR1 SEHNR and CDR2 FQNEAQ (reference sequence). MiXCR, applied by TCRdb to the PCR reads, yields one record per CDR3 protein. The sample lists tens of thousands of distinct CDR3 sequences; 15% to 20% were seen once. The chain employs TRBV7-9 and TRBJ2-1, with 8 positions matching TRBD1. This TCR was sampled from a human donor in good health. Some libraries in this study had Jurkat cell RNA spiked in. The specimen sequenced was naive CD8+ T cells from blood, with Jurkat cell RNA spiked in. Subset reported: FACS-sorted CD8+CD4-CCR7+CD45RA+ naive T cells. CDR3 DNA: TGTGCCAGCAGCCCAGGGACAGGTTTGTACAATGAGCAGTTCTTC. This gives the protein CASSPGTGLYNEQFF.